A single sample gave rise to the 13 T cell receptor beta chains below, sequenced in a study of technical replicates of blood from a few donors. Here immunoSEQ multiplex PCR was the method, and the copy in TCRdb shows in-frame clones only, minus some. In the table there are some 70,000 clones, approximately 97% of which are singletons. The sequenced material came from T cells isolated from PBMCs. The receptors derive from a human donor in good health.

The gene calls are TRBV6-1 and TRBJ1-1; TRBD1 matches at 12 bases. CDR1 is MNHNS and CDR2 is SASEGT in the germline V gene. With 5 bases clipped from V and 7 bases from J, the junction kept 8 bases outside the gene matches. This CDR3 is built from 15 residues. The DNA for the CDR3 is TGTGCCAGCAGTCAGATGGGACAGGGGGCGGGTGAAGCTTTCTTT. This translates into CASSQMGQGAGEAFF.

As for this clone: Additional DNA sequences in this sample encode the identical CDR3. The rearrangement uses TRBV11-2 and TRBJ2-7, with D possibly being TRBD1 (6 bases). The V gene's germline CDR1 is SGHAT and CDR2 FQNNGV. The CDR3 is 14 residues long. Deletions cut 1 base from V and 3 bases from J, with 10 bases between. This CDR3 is CASSLGPQGYEQYF. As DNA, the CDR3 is TGTGCCAGCAGCTTAGGGCCACAGGGCTACGAGCAGTACTTC. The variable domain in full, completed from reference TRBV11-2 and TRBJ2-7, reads EAGVAQSPRYKIIEKRQSVAFWCNPISGHATLYWYQQILGQGPKLLIQFQNNGVVDDSQLPKDRFSAERLKGVDSTLKIQPAKLEDSAVYLCASSLGPQGYEQYFGPGTRLTVT.

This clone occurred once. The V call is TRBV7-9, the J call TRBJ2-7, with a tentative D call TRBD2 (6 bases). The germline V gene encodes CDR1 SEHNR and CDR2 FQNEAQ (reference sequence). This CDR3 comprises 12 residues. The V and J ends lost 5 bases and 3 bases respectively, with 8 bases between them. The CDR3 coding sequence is TGTGCCAGCAGCGGGGGGATCTACGAGCAGTACTTC. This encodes CASSGGIYEQYF. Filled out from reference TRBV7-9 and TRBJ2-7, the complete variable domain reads DTGVSQNPRHKITKRGQNVTFRCDPISEHNRLYWYRQTLGQGPEFLTYFQNEAQLEKSRLLSDRFSAERPKGSFSTLEIQRTEQGDSAMYLCASSGGIYEQYFGPGTRLTVT.

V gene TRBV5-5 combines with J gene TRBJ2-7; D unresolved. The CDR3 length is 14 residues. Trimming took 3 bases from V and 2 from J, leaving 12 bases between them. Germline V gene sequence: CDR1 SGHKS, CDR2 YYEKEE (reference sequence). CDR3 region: CASSSYADTYEQYF. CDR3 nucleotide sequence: TGTGCCAGCAGCTCTTATGCGGATACCTACGAGCAGTACTTC.

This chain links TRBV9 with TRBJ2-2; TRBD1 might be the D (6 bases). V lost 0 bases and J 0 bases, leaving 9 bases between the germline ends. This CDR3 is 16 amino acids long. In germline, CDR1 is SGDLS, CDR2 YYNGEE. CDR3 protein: CASSVATGSNTGELFF. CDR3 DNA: TGTGCCAGCAGCGTAGCTACAGGGTCGAACACCGGGGAGCTGTTTTTT.

The DNA of the CDR3 is TGTGCCACCAGATACAACTACAATGAGCAGTTCTTC. This encodes CATRYNYNEQFF. The rearrangement uses TRBV6-1 and TRBJ2-1; the D is unclear. Germline values: CDR1 MNHNS, CDR2 SASEGT. V lost 10 bases and J lost 3, with 10 bases in between. The CDR3 spans 12 residues.

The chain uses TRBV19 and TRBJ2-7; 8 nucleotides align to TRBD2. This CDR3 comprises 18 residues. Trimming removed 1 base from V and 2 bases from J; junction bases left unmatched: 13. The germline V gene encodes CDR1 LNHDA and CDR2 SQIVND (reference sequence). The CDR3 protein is CASSIAGFIAGTTYEQYF. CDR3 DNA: TGTGCCAGTAGTATAGCCGGGTTTATAGCGGGAACCACCTACGAGCAGTACTTC. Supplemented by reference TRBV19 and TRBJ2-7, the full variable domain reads DGGITQSPKYLFRKEGQNVTLSCEQNLNHDAMYWYRQDPGQGLRLIYYSQIVNDFQKGDIAEGYSVSREKKESFPLTVTSAQKNPTAFYLCASSIAGFIAGTTYEQYFGPGTRLTVT.

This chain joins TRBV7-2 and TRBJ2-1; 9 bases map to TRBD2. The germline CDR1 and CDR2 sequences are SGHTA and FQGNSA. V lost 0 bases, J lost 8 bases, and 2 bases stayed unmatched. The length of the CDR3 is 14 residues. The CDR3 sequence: CASSLASGSYEQFF. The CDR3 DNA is TGTGCCAGCAGCTTAGCTAGCGGGAGCTATGAGCAGTTCTTC.

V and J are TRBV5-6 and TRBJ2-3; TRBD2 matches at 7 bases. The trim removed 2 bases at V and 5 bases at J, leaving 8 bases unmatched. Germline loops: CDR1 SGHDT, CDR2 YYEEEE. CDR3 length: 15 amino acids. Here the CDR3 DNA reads TGTGCCAGCAGCTTCTTAGCGGGCCCGGGAGATACGCAGTATTTT. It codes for CASSFLAGPGDTQYF.

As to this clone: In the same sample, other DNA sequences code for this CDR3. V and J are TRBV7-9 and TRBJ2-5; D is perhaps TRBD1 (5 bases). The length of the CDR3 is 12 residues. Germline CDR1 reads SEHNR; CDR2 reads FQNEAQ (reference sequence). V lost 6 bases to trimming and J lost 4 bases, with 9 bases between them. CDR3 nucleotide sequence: TGTGCCAGCAGTCTTGGGGCAGAGACCCAGTACTTC. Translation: CASSLGAETQYF.

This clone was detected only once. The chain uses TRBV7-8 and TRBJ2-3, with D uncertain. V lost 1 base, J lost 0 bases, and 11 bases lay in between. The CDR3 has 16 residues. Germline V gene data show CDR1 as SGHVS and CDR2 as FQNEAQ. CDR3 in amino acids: CASSLVGAPSTDTQYF. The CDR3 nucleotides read TGTGCCAGCAGCTTAGTCGGTGCCCCTAGCACAGATACGCAGTATTTT.

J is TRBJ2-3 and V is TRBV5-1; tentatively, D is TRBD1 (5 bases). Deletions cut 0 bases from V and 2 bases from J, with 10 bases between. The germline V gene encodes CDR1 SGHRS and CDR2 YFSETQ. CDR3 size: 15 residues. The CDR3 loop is CASSLEGPLTDTQYF. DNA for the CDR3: TGCGCCAGCAGCTTGGAGGGGCCTCTCACAGATACGCAGTATTTT.

CDR3 residues: CASSQEWGPLGNEQFF. As DNA, the CDR3 is TGCGCCAGCAGCCAAGAATGGGGCCCCCTTGGCAATGAGCAGTTCTTC. The chain uses TRBV4-3 and TRBJ2-1; possible D gene TRBD1, 5 bases. V was trimmed by 0 bases and J by 6 bases, leaving 15 bases between them. The CDR3 contains 16 residues. Germline V gene sequence: CDR1 LGHNA, CDR2 YSLEER.